This is a list of T cell receptor beta chains from one sample in a study of PD-1 blockade in classical Hodgkin lymphoma. Sequencing was performed with immunoSEQ multiplex PCR; in TCRdb, only in-frame clones are kept and a portion is missing. The sample contains some 84,000 clones, about 93% of which appear only once. The sample here was peripheral blood mononuclear cells (PBMCs), taken before the second cycle of nivolumab. These TCRs come from a human donor with classical Hodgkin lymphoma. Both conserved end residues are part of each CDR3. The D gene is left open where the match is weak. The listing skips clone size in some rows; elsewhere it reads once, few, many or a size class.

J gene,clone size,D gene,V gene,CDR3 DNA,CDR3 protein
TRBJ1-2,-,TRBD1,TRBV7-9,TGTGCCAGCAGCTGGACAGGGGGAGAAGACTATGGCTACACCTTC,CASSWTGGEDYGYTF
TRBJ1-6,-,-,TRBV30,TGTGCCGGCACGGGGGGAGTTAATTCACCCCTCCACTTT,CAGTGGVNSPLHF
TRBJ2-7,once,-,TRBV13,TGTGCCAGCAGCTCACCGGACAGTTCCTACGAGCAGTACTTC,CASSSPDSSYEQYF
TRBJ2-3,-,-,TRBV7-2,TGTGCCAGCAGCTCCGCCTCCGCAGATACGCAGTATTTT,CASSSASADTQYF
TRBJ2-3,-,-,TRBV27,TGTGCCAGCAGTCCCGACACAGATACGCAGTATTTT,CASSPDTDTQYF
TRBJ1-1,-,TRBD1,TRBV11-2,TGTGCCAGCAGTCCCGACAGGGGCGGTGACACTGAAGCTTTCTTT,CASSPDRGGDTEAFF
TRBJ2-7,-,-,TRBV19,TGTGCCAGTAGTATAACCACTCTTGGACCTTCCTACGAGCAGTACTTC,CASSITTLGPSYEQYF
TRBJ1-4,-,-,TRBV9,TGTGCCAGCAGCGTAGGGGGAGCAACTAATGAAAAACTGTTTTTT,CASSVGGATNEKLFF
TRBJ2-7,-,-,TRBV7-9,TGTGCCAGCAGCCTTGACAGATCCTACGAGCAGTACTTC,CASSLDRSYEQYF
TRBJ2-3,-,TRBD2,TRBV11-2,TGTGCCAGCAGCCGAGTTAGGCTAGCGGGAGCAGATACGCAGTATTTT,CASSRVRLAGADTQYF
TRBJ2-7,-,-,TRBV7-8,TGTGCCAGCAGCTTAACCGGGAGCTCCTACGAGCAGTACTTC,CASSLTGSSYEQYF
TRBJ2-7,-,-,TRBV5-1,TGCGCCAGCAGCAGTAGTCTCGAGCAGTACTTC,CASSSSLEQYF
TRBJ2-5,-,-,TRBV27,TGTGCCAGCAGCCGCCCCAAAGAGACCCAGTACTTC,CASSRPKETQYF
TRBJ2-3,-,TRBD1,TRBV30,TGTGCCTGGGGGGACAGGGTTACAGATACGCAGTATTTT,CAWGDRVTDTQYF
TRBJ2-2,-,TRBD2,TRBV6-5,TGTGCCAGCAGTTACTCGTGGGAGGGTAGCACCGGGGAGCTGTTTTTT,CASSYSWEGSTGELFF
TRBJ2-1,-,-,TRBV11-3,TGTGCCAGCAGCACAGGGCTCAATGAGCAGTTCTTC,CASSTGLNEQFF
TRBJ2-1,-,TRBD2,TRBV5-1,TGCGCCAGCAGCTTGGCGTGGAGGACTAGCGGGAGGGCCGGGTACAATGAGCAGTTCTTC,CASSLAWRTSGRAGYNEQFF
TRBJ1-2,-,-,TRBV7-9,TGTGCCAGCAGCTTAACGTGGGTAACCCATGGCTACACCTTC,CASSLTWVTHGYTF
TRBJ2-7,-,-,TRBV9,TGTGCCAGCAGCGTAGCTAGTGGACCCTACGAGCAGTACTTC,CASSVASGPYEQYF
TRBJ1-5,-,TRBD1,TRBV7-8,TGTGCCAGCAGCTTAGCTAGGACAGGAGCCAATCAGCCCCAGCATTTT,CASSLARTGANQPQHF
TRBJ2-7,-,-,TRBV7-2,TGTGCCAGCTCTATTACCTGGGGCGGGACCTTCTACGAGCAGTACTTC,CASSITWGGTFYEQYF
TRBJ2-7,once,TRBD1,TRBV30,TGTGCCTGGACCCTCGGGACAGGGAGGGAGGCCTACGAGCAGTACTTC,CAWTLGTGREAYEQYF
TRBJ2-5,-,-,TRBV5-1,TGCGCCAGCAGCCCCCTAGAGGGCCTCGAGACCCAGTACTTC,CASSPLEGLETQYF
TRBJ2-5,once,-,TRBV29-1,TGCAGCGTTAGGGACCTCGGCTGGGAGACCCAGTACTTC,CSVRDLGWETQYF
TRBJ2-5,-,TRBD2,TRBV9,TGTGCCAGCAGCGTAGATCCGGGAGGGCCTGGAGAGACCCAGTACTTC,CASSVDPGGPGETQYF
TRBJ1-5,-,-,TRBV6-1,TGTGCCAGCAGTGAGGCGTCGGGGAATCAGCCCCAGCATTTT,CASSEASGNQPQHF
TRBJ1-1,-,TRBD1,TRBV19,TGTGCCAGTAGGGGGACAGGGAACACTGAAGCTTTCTTT,CASRGTGNTEAFF
TRBJ2-3,once,-,TRBV11-2,TGTGCCAGCAGCGCCCTCCGGGCCAACGCAGATACGCAGTATTTT,CASSALRANADTQYF
TRBJ1-4,-,-,TRBV11-2,TGTGCCAGCAGCCACCCTCGCATTAGACGGGCAACTAATGAAAAACTGTTTTTT,CASSHPRIRRATNEKLFF
TRBJ2-7,-,-,TRBV6-5,TGTGCCAGCAGTTATCGGAGTCGGGGTGGCTACGAGCAGTACTTC,CASSYRSRGGYEQYF
TRBJ2-7,-,-,TRBV20-1,TGCAGTGCTTCTGACTGGGGCGAGCAGTACTTC,CSASDWGEQYF